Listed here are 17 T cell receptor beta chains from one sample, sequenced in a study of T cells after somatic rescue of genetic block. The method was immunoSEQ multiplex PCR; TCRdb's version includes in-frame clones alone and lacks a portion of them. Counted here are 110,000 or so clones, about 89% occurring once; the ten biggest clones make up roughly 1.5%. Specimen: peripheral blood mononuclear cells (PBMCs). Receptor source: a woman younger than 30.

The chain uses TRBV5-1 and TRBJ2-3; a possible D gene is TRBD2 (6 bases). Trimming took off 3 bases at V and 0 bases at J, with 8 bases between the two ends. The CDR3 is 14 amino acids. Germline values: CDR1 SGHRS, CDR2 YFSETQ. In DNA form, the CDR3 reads TGCGCCAGCAGCTCCGGGGGAAGCACAGATACGCAGTATTTT. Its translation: CASSSGGSTDTQYF.

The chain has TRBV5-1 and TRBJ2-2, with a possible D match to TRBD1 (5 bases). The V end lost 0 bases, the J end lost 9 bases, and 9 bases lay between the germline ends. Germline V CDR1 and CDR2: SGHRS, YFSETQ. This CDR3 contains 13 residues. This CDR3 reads CASSLEWGRELFF. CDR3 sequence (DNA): TGCGCCAGCAGCTTGGAATGGGGCCGGGAGCTGTTTTTT.

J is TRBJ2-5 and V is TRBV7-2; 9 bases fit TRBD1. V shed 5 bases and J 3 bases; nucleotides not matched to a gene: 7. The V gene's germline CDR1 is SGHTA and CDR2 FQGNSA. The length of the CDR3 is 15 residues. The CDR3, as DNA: TGTGCCAGCAGCCCCTACAGGGGGCTAAAAGAGACCCAGTACTTC. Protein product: CASSPYRGLKETQYF.

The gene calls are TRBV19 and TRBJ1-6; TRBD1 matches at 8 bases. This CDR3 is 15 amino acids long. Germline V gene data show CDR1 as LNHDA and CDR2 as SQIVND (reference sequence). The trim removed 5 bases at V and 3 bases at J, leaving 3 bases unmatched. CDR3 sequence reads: CASSGQGLYNSPLHF. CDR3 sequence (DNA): TGTGCCAGTAGTGGACAGGGCCTCTATAATTCACCCCTCCACTTT.

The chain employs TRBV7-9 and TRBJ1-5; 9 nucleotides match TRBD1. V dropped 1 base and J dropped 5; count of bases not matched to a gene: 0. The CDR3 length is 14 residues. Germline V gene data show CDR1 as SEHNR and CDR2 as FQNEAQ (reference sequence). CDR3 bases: TGTGCCAGCAGCTTAGGGACAGGGGATCAGCCCCAGCATTTT. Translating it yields CASSLGTGDQPQHF.

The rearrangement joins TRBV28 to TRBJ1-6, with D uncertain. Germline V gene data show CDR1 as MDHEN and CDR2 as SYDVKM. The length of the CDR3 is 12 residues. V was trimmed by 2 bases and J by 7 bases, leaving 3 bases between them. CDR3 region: CASSLQNSPLHF. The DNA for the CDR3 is TGTGCCAGCAGTTTACAGAATTCACCCCTCCACTTT.

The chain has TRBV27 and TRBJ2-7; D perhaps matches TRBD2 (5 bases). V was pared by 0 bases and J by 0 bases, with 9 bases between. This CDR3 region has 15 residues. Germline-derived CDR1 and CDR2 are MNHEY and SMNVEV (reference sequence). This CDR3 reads CASSLSFRGSYEQYF. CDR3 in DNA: TGTGCCAGCAGTTTATCCTTTCGGGGCTCCTACGAGCAGTACTTC.

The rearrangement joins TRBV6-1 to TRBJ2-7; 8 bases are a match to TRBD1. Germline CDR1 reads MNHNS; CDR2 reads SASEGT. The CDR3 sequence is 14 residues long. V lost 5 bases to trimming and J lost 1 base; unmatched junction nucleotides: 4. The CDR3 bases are TGTGCCAGCAGTAAAAGGGACAGGTCCTACGAGCAGTACTTC. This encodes CASSKRDRSYEQYF.

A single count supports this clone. CDR3 protein: CASNPRDRPFEQYF. CDR3 in DNA: TGTGCCAGCAACCCGCGGGACAGGCCTTTCGAGCAGTACTTC. The genes are TRBV5-4 and TRBJ2-7; 8 bases align to TRBD1. This CDR3 has 14 residues. V was pared by 6 bases and J by 6 bases, with 11 bases of the junction left unmatched. CDR1 and CDR2 from the germline V gene are SGHNT and YYREEE (reference sequence).

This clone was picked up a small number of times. This chain's CDR3 is CASKGTTEAFF. The CDR3 DNA reads as TGTGCCAGCAAGGGAACCACTGAAGCTTTCTTT. The chain joins TRBV27 to TRBJ1-1; no definite D call. Between the trimmed V and J ends, which lost 7 bases and 4 bases, there was a span of 7 bases. Looked up from germline, CDR1 is MNHEY and CDR2 is SMNVEV (reference sequence). CDR3 length equals 11 residues.

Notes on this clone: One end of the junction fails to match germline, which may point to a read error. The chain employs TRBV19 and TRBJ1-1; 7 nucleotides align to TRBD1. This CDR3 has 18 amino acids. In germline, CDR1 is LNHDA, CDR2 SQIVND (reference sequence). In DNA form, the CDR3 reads TGTGCCAGTAGCCCCGACAGGGTCGGGGCTTTGGCGAACGCTGAAGCTTTCTTT. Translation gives CASSPDRVGALANAEAFF.

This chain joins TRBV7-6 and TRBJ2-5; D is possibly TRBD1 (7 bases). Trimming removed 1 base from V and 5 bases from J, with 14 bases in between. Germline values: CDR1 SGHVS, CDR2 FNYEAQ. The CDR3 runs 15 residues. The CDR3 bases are TGTGCCAGCAGCTTAGGGCAGGGGGGACCGGAGACCCAGTACTTC. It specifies CASSLGQGGPETQYF. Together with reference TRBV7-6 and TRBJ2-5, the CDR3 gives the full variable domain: GAGVSQSPRYKVTKRGQDVALRCDPISGHVSLYWYRQALGQGPEFLTYFNYEAQQDKSGLPNDRFSAERPEGSISTLTIQRTEQRDSAMYRCASSLGQGGPETQYFGPGTRLLVL.

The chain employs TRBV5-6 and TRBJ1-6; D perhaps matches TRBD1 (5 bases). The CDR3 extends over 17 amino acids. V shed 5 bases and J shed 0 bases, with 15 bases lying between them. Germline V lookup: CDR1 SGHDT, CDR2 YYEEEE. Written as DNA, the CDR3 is TGTGCCAGCAGGGGCACCGGGACCAGCTCCTATAATTCACCCCTCCACTTT. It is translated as CASRGTGTSSYNSPLHF.

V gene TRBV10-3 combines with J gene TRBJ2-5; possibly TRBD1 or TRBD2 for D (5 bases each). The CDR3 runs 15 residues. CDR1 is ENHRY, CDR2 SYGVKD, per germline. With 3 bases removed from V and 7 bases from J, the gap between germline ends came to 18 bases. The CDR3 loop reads CAISDGRLDGATQYF. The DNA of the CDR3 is TGTGCCATCAGTGATGGAAGACTCGACGGGGCGACCCAGTACTTC.

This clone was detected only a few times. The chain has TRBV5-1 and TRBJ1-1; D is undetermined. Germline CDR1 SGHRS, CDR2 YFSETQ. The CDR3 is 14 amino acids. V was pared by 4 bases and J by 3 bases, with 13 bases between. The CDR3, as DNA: TGCGCCAGCAGCATTAAACGGACGGACACTGAAGCTTTCTTT. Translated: CASSIKRTDTEAFF.

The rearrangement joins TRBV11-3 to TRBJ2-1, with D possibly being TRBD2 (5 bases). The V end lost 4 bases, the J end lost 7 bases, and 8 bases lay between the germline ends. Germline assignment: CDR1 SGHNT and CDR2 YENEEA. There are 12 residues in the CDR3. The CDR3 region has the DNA TGTGCCAGCAGCTACCGGAGGAATGAGCAGTTCTTC. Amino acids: CASSYRRNEQFF.

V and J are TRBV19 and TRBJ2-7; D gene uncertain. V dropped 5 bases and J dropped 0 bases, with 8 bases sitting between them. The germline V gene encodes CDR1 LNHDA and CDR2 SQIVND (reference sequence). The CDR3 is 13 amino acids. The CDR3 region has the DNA TGTGCCAGTAGTTGGCCTTACTCCTACGAGCAGTACTTC. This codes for CASSWPYSYEQYF. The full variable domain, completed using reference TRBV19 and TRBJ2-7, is DGGITQSPKYLFRKEGQNVTLSCEQNLNHDAMYWYRQDPGQGLRLIYYSQIVNDFQKGDIAEGYSVSREKKESFPLTVTSAQKNPTAFYLCASSWPYSYEQYFGPGTRLTVT.